Listed here are 17 T cell receptor beta chains from one sample, sequenced in a study of cytomegalovirus exposure and HLA in healthy donors. Primers: 60 Vbeta forward and 13 Jbeta reverse. The data were produced by immunoSEQ multiplex PCR, yet TCRdb's version contains in-frame clones alone and is incomplete. The listing contains some 140,000 clones. Sequencing was done on a sample of PBMCs. These TCRs come from a woman aged 60-75 years in good health and CMV-seronegative.

The chain joins TRBV15 to TRBJ2-1, with 7 bases aligning to TRBD1. V shed 0 bases, J shed 4 bases, and the junction held 3 bases outside the gene matches. The CDR3 runs 15 residues. Germline V gene data show CDR1 as LNHNV and CDR2 as YYDKDF (reference sequence). As DNA, the CDR3 is TGTGCCACCAGCAGAGATGGGACAGAGTACAATGAGCAGTTCTTC. Protein sequence: CATSRDGTEYNEQFF.

V and J are TRBV6-5 and TRBJ2-7; D is ambiguous. In germline, CDR1 is MNHEY, CDR2 SVGAGI. Trimming removed 0 bases at V and 6 bases at J, with 12 bases between. The CDR3 contains 14 residues. In nucleotides, the CDR3 is TGTGCCAGCAGTTACTCGAGTACAGCTGGCGAGCAGTACTTC. Amino acid sequence: CASSYSSTAGEQYF.

The chain is built from TRBV28 and TRBJ2-1; possibly TRBD2 for D (6 bases). Looked up from germline, CDR1 is MDHEN and CDR2 is SYDVKM. The CDR3 covers 15 residues. V dropped 3 bases and J dropped 3 bases, with 12 bases sitting between them. CDR3 DNA: TGTGCCAGCAGTTTGGGGGGAGTCAACTACAATGAGCAGTTCTTC. Its protein is CASSLGGVNYNEQFF. The entire variable domain, with the rest obtained from reference TRBV28 and TRBJ2-1, is as follows: DVKVTQSSRYLVKRTGEKVFLECVQDMDHENMFWYRQDPGLGLRLIYFSYDVKMKEKGDIPEGYSVSREKKERFSLILESASTNQTSMYLCASSLGGVNYNEQFFGPGTRLTVL.

The chain links TRBV2 to TRBJ2-4; D is uncertain. Germline V lookup: CDR1 SNHLY, CDR2 FYNNEI. This CDR3 is built from 18 residues. The V gene lost 0 bases and the J gene lost 1 base, with 16 bases spanning the gap. The CDR3 coding sequence is TGTGCCAGCAGTGAAGCGGTCGTTTGGGCAAAGGCCAAAAACATTCAGTACTTC. Translation gives CASSEAVVWAKAKNIQYF.

The V and J genes are TRBV5-1 and TRBJ2-5; TRBD1 is a possible D gene (5 bases). The CDR3 has 13 amino acids. The V and J ends lost 6 bases and 2 bases respectively, with 11 bases between them. Germline V gene data show CDR1 as SGHRS and CDR2 as YFSETQ. CDR3 protein: CASTQGAQETQYF. DNA of the CDR3: TGCGCCAGCACCCAAGGGGCTCAAGAGACCCAGTACTTC.

The chain is built from TRBV5-1 and TRBJ1-2; a weak D match, TRBD1 (6 bases). Trimming pared 3 bases from V and 1 base from J, leaving 10 bases between. Germline CDR1 reads SGHRS; CDR2 reads YFSETQ. The CDR3 runs to 14 residues. In DNA, the CDR3 is TGCGCCAGCAGCTCCCTGGACAGTAACTATGGCTACACCTTC. Protein product: CASSSLDSNYGYTF.

The chain links TRBV28 to TRBJ2-5; possibly TRBD1 for D (6 bases). Germline CDR1 and CDR2: MDHEN and SYDVKM. V lost 7 bases and J lost 5, with 17 bases in between. The CDR3 runs 14 residues. CDR3 sequence (DNA): TGTGCCAGCACCCCTATGGGTCAGGGGGAGACCCAGTACTTC. Translating gives CASTPMGQGETQYF.

This chain connects TRBV5-1 to TRBJ1-3, with 9 positions matching TRBD1. From germline, CDR1 is SGHRS and CDR2 YFSETQ. The junction had 6 bases not matched to a gene; V was cut back by 1 base and J by 4 bases. The CDR3 consists of 16 residues. The CDR3 bases are TGCGCCAGCAGCTTGCCGGACAGGGGCGTAGGAAACACCATATATTTT. Protein: CASSLPDRGVGNTIYF. Looking up the rest from reference TRBV5-1 and TRBJ1-3 gives the full variable domain: KAGVTQTPRYLIKTRGQQVTLSCSPISGHRSVSWYQQTPGQGLQFLFEYFSETQRNKGNFPGRFSGRQFSNSRSEMNVSTLELGDSALYLCASSLPDRGVGNTIYFGEGSWLTVV.

The chain combines TRBV19 with TRBJ1-4; TRBD1 matches 7 bases. Losses at the gene ends were 6 bases for V and 6 bases for J; bases not matched to a gene: 7. Germline values: CDR1 LNHDA, CDR2 SQIVND (reference sequence). This CDR3 contains 14 residues. As DNA, the CDR3 is TGTGCCAGTAGCCGAGACAGGGTGCATGAAAAACTGTTTTTT. It encodes CASSRDRVHEKLFF.

The chain couples TRBV2 to TRBJ1-1, with D perhaps matching TRBD1 (6 bases). Trimming shortened V by 6 bases and J by 0 bases, and 11 bases separated the two germline ends. This CDR3 is built from 14 residues. Germline V lookup: CDR1 SNHLY, CDR2 FYNNEI. CDR3 in amino acids: CASRLRGLNTEAFF. CDR3 DNA: TGTGCCAGCAGACTGAGGGGGTTGAACACTGAAGCTTTCTTT.

The J gene is TRBJ1-1, the V gene TRBV7-3; 8 nucleotides agree with TRBD1. V lost 5 bases and J lost 3; bases outside the gene matches: 5. This CDR3 comprises 14 residues. Germline V lookup: CDR1 SGHTA, CDR2 FQGTGA. The CDR3 sequence: CASSQGARYTEAFF. The CDR3 nucleotides read TGTGCCAGCAGCCAGGGGGCGAGGTACACTGAAGCTTTCTTT.

V usage is TRBV19 and J usage is TRBJ1-4; 7 bases agree with TRBD1. The germline CDR1 and CDR2 sequences are LNHDA and SQIVND (reference sequence). The V segment lost 3 bases and the J segment 8 bases; nucleotides outside the gene matches: 9. The CDR3 consists of 15 residues. The DNA of the CDR3 is TGTGCCAGTAGTATCCAGCGGACAGGTGGGGAAAAACTGTTTTTT. Translation gives CASSIQRTGGEKLFF.

This chain joins TRBV25-1 and TRBJ2-6; no reliable D call. CDR1 MGHDK and CDR2 SYGVNS come from the germline V gene. Trimming cost V 4 bases and J 1 base, with 14 bases left between them. There are 17 residues in the CDR3. The CDR3 loop reads CASSATPKASGANVLTF. In DNA, the CDR3 is TGTGCCAGCAGTGCTACCCCTAAAGCGTCTGGGGCCAACGTCCTGACTTTC.

The chain carries TRBV6-5 and TRBJ1-5, with TRBD1 identical over 7 bases. The CDR3 has 15 residues. Germline V gene lookup returns CDR1 MNHEY and CDR2 SVGAGI. The junction had 6 bases not matched to a gene; V was cut back by 2 bases and J by 5 bases. Written as DNA, the CDR3 is TGTGCCAGCAGTTACAGTAGAAGGGGGCATCAGCCCCAGCATTTT. Translation gives CASSYSRRGHQPQHF.

The V call is TRBV18, the J call TRBJ1-1; 9 bases map to TRBD1. Germline trimming cut 0 bases from V and 7 bases from J; bases unmatched to any gene: 9. The germline V gene has CDR1 KGHSH and CDR2 LQKENI. The CDR3 sequence is 16 residues long. The CDR3 DNA follows: TGTGCCAGCTCACCACCGAACAGGGGGCGGGAAGATGAAGCTTTCTTT. Amino acid sequence: CASSPPNRGREDEAFF.

This rearrangement joins TRBV28 to TRBJ1-1, with 12 bases that match TRBD1. The CDR3 extends over 15 amino acids. Germline V lookup: CDR1 MDHEN, CDR2 SYDVKM. Losses at the gene ends were 6 bases for V and 3 bases for J; bases not matched to a gene: 5. CDR3 sequence: CASSPGQGAHTEAFF. CDR3 coding DNA: TGTGCCAGCAGCCCGGGACAGGGGGCGCACACTGAAGCTTTCTTT.

The CDR3, as DNA: TGTGCCAGCAGGGAGACAGGATTCGAGCAGTACTTC. Amino acids: CASRETGFEQYF. This chain joins TRBV2 and TRBJ2-7, with D possibly being TRBD1 (6 bases). This CDR3 has 12 residues. Germline loops: CDR1 SNHLY, CDR2 FYNNEI. V lost 6 bases and J 6 bases, leaving 12 bases between the germline ends.